The 28 T cell receptor beta chains listed next were all sequenced from one sample in a study of spatial heterogeneity in lung cancer (dated by TCRdb to the late 2010s). The library came from 5' RACE. The instrument given in TCRdb is NextSeq 500. The public reads were run again by TCRdb, first through fastp at Q25 and then through MiXCR, and only productive beta chains were kept. Rows with a matching CDR3 protein are joined into one entry that keeps the most common DNA and genes. This sample gives roughly 13,000 distinct CDR3 sequences in total; 3% to 4.5% of them show up just once. The ten largest clones take up less than 50% of the sample. Explained via the paper, the time point label denotes: sample taken at primary tumor resection. The source was PBMCs, collected at surgery. The receptors were gathered from a male donor with early-stage non-small cell lung cancer.

In its sample, this clonotype was seen many times. The CDR3, as DNA: TGTGCCAGCAGTGAGAGGAGTGCTACAGGGGCTTCACCCCTCCACTTT. This sequence encodes CASSERSATGASPLHF. This rearrangement joins TRBV2 to TRBJ1-6, with 7 bases identical to TRBD1. Germline CDR1 reads SNHLY; CDR2 reads FYNNEI. J was trimmed by 9 bases and V by 3 bases; bases with no gene match: 11. CDR3 length equals 16 residues.

This clonotype is medium-sized (0.01 to 0.1%) by share. This chain links TRBV28 with TRBJ2-2; 8 bases map to TRBD2. CDR1 MDHEN and CDR2 SYDVKM come from the germline V gene. The CDR3 covers 15 residues. J lost 1 base, V lost 5 bases, and 3 bases had no gene match. DNA of the CDR3: TGTGCCAGCAGTCCCACTAGCGGGAACACCGGGGAGCTGTTTTTT. It specifies CASSPTSGNTGELFF.

About this clonotype itself: A much larger clone lies a single base off, so this may be a read error. This likely comes from a read error, as the CDR3 has no conserved phenylalanine or tryptophan at its end. This chain uses TRBV4-3 with TRBJ2-1; 11 nucleotides line up with TRBD2. The length of the CDR3 is 17 residues. Germline-derived CDR1 and CDR2 are LGHNA and YSLEER. V lost 0 bases, J lost 4 bases, and 5 bases stayed unmatched. CDR3 loop: CASSQESSGRYYNEQFS. In nucleotides, the CDR3 is TGCGCCAGCAGCCAAGAATCTAGCGGGAGGTATTACAATGAGCAGTTCTCC.

This clonotype has ten or more counts. The CDR3 bases are TGTGCCAGCAGCTTAGCGTCGGCCTCCATGTTCCCAGATACGCAGTATTTT. It yields the protein CASSLASASMFPDTQYF. The chain links TRBV7-9 to TRBJ2-3; D is unresolved. The V and J ends lost 0 bases and 4 bases respectively, with 17 bases between them. The CDR3 consists of 17 residues. Germline V CDR1 and CDR2: SEHNR, FQNEAQ (reference sequence). The complete variable domain, with remaining parts taken from reference TRBV7-9 and TRBJ2-3, reads DTGVSQNPRHKITKRGQNVTFRCDPISEHNRLYWYRQTLGQGPEFLTYFQNEAQLEKSRLLSDRFSAERPKGSFSTLEIQRTEQGDSAMYLCASSLASASMFPDTQYFGPGTRLTVL.

This clonotype was found many times. The V gene is TRBV20-1, the J gene TRBJ1-1; D unresolved. Germline lookup yields CDR1 DFQATT and CDR2 SNEGSKA (reference sequence). This CDR3 spans 13 amino acids. Between the trimmed V and J ends, which lost 4 bases and 2 bases, there was a span of 11 bases. CDR3 sequence: CSANGGENTEAFF. The CDR3 DNA follows: TGCAGTGCTAACGGCGGCGAAAACACTGAAGCTTTCTTT.

This clonotype has a handful of counts. This may be a read error: a much more frequent sequence differs by one nucleotide. This chain joins TRBV7-9 and TRBJ2-1; 11 positions agree with TRBD1. Germline V CDR1 and CDR2: SEHNR, FQNEAQ (reference sequence). Germline trimming cut 5 bases from V and 4 bases from J; bases unmatched to any gene: 10. There are 17 residues in the CDR3. CDR3 nucleotides: TGTGCCAGCAGCCGGGACAGGGGGAGCCCTAAATACAATGAGCAGTTCTTC. This gives the protein CASSRDRGSPKYNEQFF.

The chain carries TRBV7-7 and TRBJ2-1; the D call may be TRBD1 or TRBD2 (5 bases each). Germline-derived CDR1 and CDR2 are SSHAT and FNYEAQ (reference sequence). Trimming removed 1 base from V and 8 bases from J, with 18 bases in between. The CDR3 is made up of 16 amino acids. The CDR3 nucleotides read TGTGCCAGCAGCTTAGATATCCGGGAAGGGGTGGATGAGCAGTTCTTC. Its protein is CASSLDIREGVDEQFF.

In this sample, this clonotype turned up a few times. The V call is TRBV5-1, the J call TRBJ2-1; the D is unclear. V was clipped by 7 bases and J by 6 bases, with 14 bases between them. The CDR3 sequence is 13 residues long. The germline gives CDR1 SGHRS, CDR2 YFSETQ. This chain's CDR3 is CASSQQTLNEQFF. CDR3 in DNA: TGCGCCAGCTCCCAGCAAACACTCAATGAGCAGTTCTTC.

This clonotype occurred many times. The chain recombines TRBV23-1 with TRBJ2-1, with TRBD2 matching 10 bases. TRBV23-1 is assigned to the ORF class and has an uncertain function. V shed 3 bases and J 8 bases; nucleotides not matched to a gene: 10. The CDR3 totals 16 residues. For the CDR3, the DNA is TGCGCCAGCAGTCAGGCTAGCGGGAGCTTGGTAGATGAGCAGTTCTTC. Protein sequence: CASSQASGSLVDEQFF.

The table lists this clonotype with many counts. V gene TRBV7-2 combines with J gene TRBJ2-3, with D possibly matching TRBD2 (5 bases). CDR1 and CDR2 (germline): SGHTA, FQGNSA. The germline V and J ends were trimmed by 0 bases and 4 bases, with 8 bases remaining between them. This CDR3 comprises 14 residues. The CDR3: CASSLAGAADTQYF. The DNA of the CDR3 is TGTGCCAGCAGCTTAGCGGGAGCGGCAGATACGCAGTATTTT.

In its sample, this clonotype was seen many times. Germline and junction disagree at one end, which may indicate a read error. The CDR3 sequence is CAISEPQTGSVSPNF. CDR3 bases: TGTGCCATCAGTGAGCCCCAAACAGGGAGCGTGTCACCAAACTTC. The chain has TRBV10-3 and TRBJ2-7; D may be TRBD1 (6 bases). The CDR3 extends over 15 amino acids. Per germline, CDR1 ENHRY and CDR2 SYGVKD.

This clonotype is categorized as medium-sized (0.01 to 0.1%). The chain couples TRBV20-1 to TRBJ2-3; 7 bases agree with TRBD1. CDR3 length: 14 amino acids. The trim removed 5 bases at V and 1 base at J, leaving 6 bases unmatched. Looked up from germline, CDR1 is DFQATT and CDR2 is SNEGSKA (reference sequence). In DNA form, the CDR3 reads TGCAGTGCTTGGGACGGACAGGGCACAGATACGCAGTATTTT. Translated: CSAWDGQGTDTQYF.

This clonotype has at least ten counts. The chain joins TRBV11-2 to TRBJ1-1, with TRBD1 as a possible D gene (5 bases). The CDR3 runs to 13 residues. Germline V gene sequence: CDR1 SGHAT, CDR2 FQNNGV. Trimming took off 2 bases at V and 5 bases at J, with 9 bases between the two ends. CDR3 region: CASSLIPGTEAFF. The DNA of the CDR3 is TGTGCCAGCAGCTTAATTCCAGGGACTGAAGCTTTCTTT.

This clonotype has a count of ten or more. The chain is built from TRBV29-1 and TRBJ2-1; 11 bases fit TRBD1. V lost 6 bases, J lost 4 bases, and 2 bases stayed unmatched. This CDR3 is built from 13 residues. Germline-derived CDR1 and CDR2 are SQVTM and ANQGSEA. CDR3 DNA: TGCAGCGTCGGGACAGGGGGTTACAATGAGCAGTTCTTC. Translated, it gives CSVGTGGYNEQFF.

This clonotype occurred many times. The V and J genes are TRBV10-3 and TRBJ2-1; 10 bases map to TRBD2. The CDR3 is 16 amino acids. Germline CDR1 ENHRY, CDR2 SYGVKD. Trimming cost V 8 bases and J 0 bases; bases outside gene matches: 7. The CDR3 coding sequence is TGTGCCATCCGAGCGGGAGGGTTGGGCTCCTACAATGAGCAGTTCTTC. Translating it yields CAIRAGGLGSYNEQFF.

This clonotype occurred once. The chain combines TRBV7-9 with TRBJ1-2, with no clear D. Germline V gene sequence: CDR1 SEHNR, CDR2 FQNEAQ (reference sequence). This CDR3 contains 14 residues. Trimming took off 2 bases at V and 7 bases at J, with 14 bases between the two ends. Written as DNA, the CDR3 is TGTGCCAGCAGCTTATTGGTAGGGAGGCCTGGCTACACCTTC. Translation: CASSLLVGRPGYTF.

Ten or more counts support this clonotype. The chain combines TRBV19 with TRBJ2-5; 9 bases match TRBD1. The germline gives CDR1 LNHDA, CDR2 SQIVND (reference sequence). The CDR3 totals 15 residues. V gave up 5 bases and J gave up 4 bases; unmatched junction bases: 8. CDR3 protein: CASSSSGQGRETQYF. The CDR3 region has the DNA TGTGCCAGTAGTTCTTCGGGACAGGGTCGAGAGACCCAGTACTTC.

This clonotype was seen once. The chain links TRBV5-6 to TRBJ1-1, with 7 bases fitting TRBD1. With 4 bases clipped from V and 4 bases from J, the junction kept 10 bases outside the gene matches. The CDR3 loop spans 15 amino acids. Germline V CDR1 and CDR2: SGHDT, YYEEEE. The CDR3 region has the DNA TGTGCCAGCAGCGCCCGGACAGGACCAGGCACTGAAGCTTTCTTT. It translates to CASSARTGPGTEAFF.

This clonotype has just a few counts. As DNA, the CDR3 is TGTGCCAGCAGTTTTGGGGGGTCGCCCGGGGAGCTGTTTTTT. Protein product: CASSFGGSPGELFF. This chain joins TRBV27 and TRBJ2-2, with D possibly being TRBD2 (6 bases). The germline CDR1 and CDR2 sequences are MNHEY and SMNVEV (reference sequence). This CDR3 contains 14 residues. Trimming left V 3 bases short and J 6 bases short, with 11 bases between.

This clonotype was picked up many times. The chain links TRBV20-1 to TRBJ2-5; TRBD1 aligns across 9 bases. Germline CDR1 reads DFQATT; CDR2 reads SNEGSKA (reference sequence). CDR3 length equals 15 residues. The J segment lost 4 bases and the V segment lost 6 bases, leaving 12 bases of the junction unmatched. CDR3 loop: CSAPDRGSGLETQYF. The CDR3 DNA follows: TGCAGTGCCCCGGACAGGGGATCGGGCCTAGAGACCCAGTACTTC.

This clonotype was found many times. CDR3 in amino acids: CASSYSGTSYEQYF. The CDR3 nucleotides are TGTGCCAGCAGTTACTCGGGGACCTCCTACGAGCAGTACTTC. This chain connects TRBV6-6 to TRBJ2-7; D could derive from TRBD1 or TRBD2 (5 bases each). The germline V and J ends were trimmed by 0 bases and 0 bases, with 6 bases remaining between them. Germline CDR1 is MNHNY and CDR2 is SVGAGI (reference sequence). The CDR3 consists of 14 residues.

This clonotype was counted at least ten times. The chain carries TRBV6-2 or TRBV6-3 and TRBJ1-1, with D hard to call. CDR1 is MNHEY and CDR2 is SVGEGT in the germline V gene. The ends were cut back, 5 bases at V and 7 bases at J, with 11 bases in the middle. This CDR3 contains 12 residues. CDR3 bases: TGTGCCAGCAGTACGGGCGGAGGTGAAGCTTTCTTT. This gives the protein CASSTGGGEAFF.

There are many counts of this clonotype. This chain joins TRBV6-2 or TRBV6-3 and TRBJ2-7; D unclear. The CDR3 covers 15 residues. V shed 5 bases and J shed 5 bases, with 19 bases lying between them. Germline CDR1 and CDR2: MNHEY and SVGEGT. The CDR3 loop reads CASSPLPGRFNEQYF. CDR3 nucleotide sequence: TGTGCCAGCAGTCCCCTCCCGGGCAGGTTCAACGAGCAGTACTTC.

The J gene is TRBJ2-5, the V gene TRBV25-1; a weak D match, TRBD2 (7 bases). The V end lost 3 bases, the J end lost 4 bases, and 12 bases lay between the germline ends. CDR1 is MGHDK, CDR2 SYGVNS, per germline. This CDR3 is 14 amino acids long. CDR3 residues: CASSDAGAVETQYF. The CDR3 nucleotides are TGTGCCAGCAGTGATGCGGGGGCCGTAGAGACCCAGTACTTC.

There are many counts of this clonotype. V gene TRBV29-1 combines with J gene TRBJ1-2; a weak D match, TRBD1 (5 bases). Germline CDR1 and CDR2: SQVTM and ANQGSEA. The CDR3 contains 14 residues. Trimming cost V 2 bases and J 0 bases, with 10 bases left between them. The CDR3 coding sequence is TGCAGCGTTGAATTGGGGGGATCTAACTATGGCTACACCTTC. It is translated as CSVELGGSNYGYTF.

By its share, this clonotype is medium-sized (0.01 to 0.1%). This chain links TRBV7-6 with TRBJ2-5; D is unresolved. V lost 1 base to trimming and J lost 2 bases, with 5 bases between them. The CDR3 consists of 13 residues. In germline, CDR1 is SGHVS, CDR2 FNYEAQ. The CDR3 DNA reads as TGTGCCAGCAGCTTAGACAGTCAAGAGACCCAGTACTTC. Amino acids: CASSLDSQETQYF.

Many counts were recorded for this clonotype. This chain links TRBV28 with TRBJ2-1, with 9 bases identical to TRBD2. The junction had 12 bases not matched to a gene; V was cut back by 5 bases and J by 10 bases. CDR1 and CDR2 from the germline V gene are MDHEN and SYDVKM. The CDR3 covers 15 residues. The CDR3 nucleotides are TGTGCCAGCAGTCCCGCCGGCGGGAGGGCCAGGGAGCAGTTCTTC. Translated, it gives CASSPAGGRAREQFF.

This clonotype appeared many times. The chain combines TRBV19 with TRBJ2-7; maybe TRBD1 (6 bases). The CDR3 runs to 16 residues. The V and J ends lost 11 bases and 2 bases respectively, with 25 bases between them. The germline V gene has CDR1 LNHDA and CDR2 SQIVND (reference sequence). The CDR3 here is CAGGLSGTRTTYEQYF. The CDR3 DNA sequence: TGTGCCGGGGGCCTTTCCGGGACAAGAACCACCTACGAGCAGTACTTC.